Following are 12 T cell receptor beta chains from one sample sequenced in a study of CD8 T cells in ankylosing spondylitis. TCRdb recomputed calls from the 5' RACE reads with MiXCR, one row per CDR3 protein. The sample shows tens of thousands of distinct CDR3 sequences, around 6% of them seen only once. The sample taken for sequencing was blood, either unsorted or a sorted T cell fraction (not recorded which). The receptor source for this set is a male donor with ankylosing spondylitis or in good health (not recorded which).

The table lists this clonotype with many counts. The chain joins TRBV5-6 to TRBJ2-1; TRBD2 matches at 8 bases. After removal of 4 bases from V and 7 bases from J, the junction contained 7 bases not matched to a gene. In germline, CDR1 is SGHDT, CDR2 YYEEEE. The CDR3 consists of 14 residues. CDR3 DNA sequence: TGTGCCAGCAGCCCGCTTGGGACTAGAAATGAGCAGTTCTTC. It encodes CASSPLGTRNEQFF.

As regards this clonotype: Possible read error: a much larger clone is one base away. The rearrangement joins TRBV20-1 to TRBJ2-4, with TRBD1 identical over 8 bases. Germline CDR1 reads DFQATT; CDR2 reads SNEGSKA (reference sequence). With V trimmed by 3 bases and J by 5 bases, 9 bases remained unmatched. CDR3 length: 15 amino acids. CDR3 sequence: CSASPWTGPQNIQYF. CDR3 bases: TGCAGTGCTAGTCCCTGGACAGGGCCCCAAAACATTCAGTACTTC.

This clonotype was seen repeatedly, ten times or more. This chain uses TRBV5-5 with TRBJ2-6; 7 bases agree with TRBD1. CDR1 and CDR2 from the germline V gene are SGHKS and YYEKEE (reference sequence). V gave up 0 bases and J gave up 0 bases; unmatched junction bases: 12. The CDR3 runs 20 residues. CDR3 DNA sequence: TGTGCCAGCAGCTTGGCCCCAAGACAGGGCGGTAACTCTGGGGCCAACGTCCTGACTTTC. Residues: CASSLAPRQGGNSGANVLTF.

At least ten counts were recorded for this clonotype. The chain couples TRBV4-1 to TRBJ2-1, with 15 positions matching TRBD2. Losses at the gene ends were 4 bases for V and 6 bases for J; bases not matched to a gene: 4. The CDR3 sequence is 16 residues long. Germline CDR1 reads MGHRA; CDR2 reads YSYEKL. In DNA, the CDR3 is TGCGCCAGCAGCCCGGGGACTAGCGGGAGGAGCAATGAGCAGTTCTTC. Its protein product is CASSPGTSGRSNEQFF.

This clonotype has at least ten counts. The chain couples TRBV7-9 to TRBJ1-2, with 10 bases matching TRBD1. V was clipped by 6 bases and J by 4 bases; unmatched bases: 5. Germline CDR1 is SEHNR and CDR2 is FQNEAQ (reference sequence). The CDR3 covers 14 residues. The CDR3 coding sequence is TGTGCCAGCAGGCCGGGACAGGGGACCTATGGCTACACCTTC. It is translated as CASRPGQGTYGYTF. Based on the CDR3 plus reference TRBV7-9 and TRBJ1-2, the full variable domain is DTGVSQNPRHKITKRGQNVTFRCDPISEHNRLYWYRQTLGQGPEFLTYFQNEAQLEKSRLLSDRFSAERPKGSFSTLEIQRTEQGDSAMYLCASRPGQGTYGYTFGSGTRLTVV.

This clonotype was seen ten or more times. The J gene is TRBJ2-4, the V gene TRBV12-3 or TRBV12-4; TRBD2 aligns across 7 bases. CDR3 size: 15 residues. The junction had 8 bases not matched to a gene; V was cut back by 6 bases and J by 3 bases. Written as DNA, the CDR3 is TGTGCCAGCAGGGGCGGCGGGGGAGACAAAAACATTCAGTACTTC. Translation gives CASRGGGGDKNIQYF.

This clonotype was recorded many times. The CDR3 nucleotides read TGCAGCGCCCGGCGGCTTGAAAATGAGCAGTTCTTC. Protein product: CSARRLENEQFF. The chain links TRBV29-1 to TRBJ2-1; D not certain. Germline CDR1 and CDR2: SQVTM and ANQGSEA. The CDR3 spans 12 residues. V was clipped by 7 bases and J by 7 bases, with 14 bases between them.

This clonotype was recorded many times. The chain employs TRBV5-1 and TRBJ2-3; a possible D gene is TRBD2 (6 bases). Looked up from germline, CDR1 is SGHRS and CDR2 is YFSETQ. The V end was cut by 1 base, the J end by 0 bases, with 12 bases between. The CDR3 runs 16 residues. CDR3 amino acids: CASSLWNGGSTDTQYF. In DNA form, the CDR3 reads TGCGCCAGCAGCTTGTGGAACGGGGGTAGCACAGATACGCAGTATTTT.

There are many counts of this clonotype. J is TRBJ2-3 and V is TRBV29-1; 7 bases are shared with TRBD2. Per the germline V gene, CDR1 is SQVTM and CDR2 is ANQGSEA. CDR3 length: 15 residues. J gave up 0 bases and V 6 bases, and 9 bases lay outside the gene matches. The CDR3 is CSVAGGSASTDTQYF. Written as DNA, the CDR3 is TGCAGCGTCGCCGGGGGGTCCGCTAGCACAGATACGCAGTATTTT.

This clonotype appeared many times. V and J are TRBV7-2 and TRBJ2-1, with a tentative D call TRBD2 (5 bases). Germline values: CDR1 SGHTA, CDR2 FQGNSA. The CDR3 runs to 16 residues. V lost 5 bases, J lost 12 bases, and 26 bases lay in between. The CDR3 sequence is CASSLVGIGWSGWQFF. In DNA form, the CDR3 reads TGTGCCAGCAGCCTTGTGGGAATCGGGTGGTCGGGATGGCAGTTCTTC.

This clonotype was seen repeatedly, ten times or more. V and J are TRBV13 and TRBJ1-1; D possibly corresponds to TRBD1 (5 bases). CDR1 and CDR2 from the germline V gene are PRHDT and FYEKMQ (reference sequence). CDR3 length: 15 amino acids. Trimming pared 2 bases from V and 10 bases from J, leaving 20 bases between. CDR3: CASSLRGVNGGGAFF. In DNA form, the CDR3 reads TGTGCCAGCAGCTTACGGGGCGTTAACGGTGGCGGAGCTTTCTTT.

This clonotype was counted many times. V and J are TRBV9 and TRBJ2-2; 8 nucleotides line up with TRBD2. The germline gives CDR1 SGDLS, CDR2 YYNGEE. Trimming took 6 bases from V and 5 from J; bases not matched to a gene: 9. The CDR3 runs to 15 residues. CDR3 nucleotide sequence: TGTGCCAGCAAGGCGAGCGGGAGTCCTACCGGGGAGCTGTTTTTT. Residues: CASKASGSPTGELFF.